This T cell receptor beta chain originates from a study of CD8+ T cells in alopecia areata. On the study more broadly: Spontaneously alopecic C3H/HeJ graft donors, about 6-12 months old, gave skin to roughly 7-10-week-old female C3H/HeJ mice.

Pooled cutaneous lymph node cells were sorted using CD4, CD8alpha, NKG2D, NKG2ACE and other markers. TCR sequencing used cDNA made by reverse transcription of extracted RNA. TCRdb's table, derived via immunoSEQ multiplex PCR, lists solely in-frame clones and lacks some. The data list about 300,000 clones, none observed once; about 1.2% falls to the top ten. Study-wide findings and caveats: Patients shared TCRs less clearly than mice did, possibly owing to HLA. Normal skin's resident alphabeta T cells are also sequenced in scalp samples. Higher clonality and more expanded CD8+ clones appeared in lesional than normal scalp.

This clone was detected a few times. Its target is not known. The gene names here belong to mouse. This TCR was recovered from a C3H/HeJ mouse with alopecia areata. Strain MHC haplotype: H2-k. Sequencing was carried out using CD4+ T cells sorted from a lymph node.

CDR3 loop: CASGDSGSAETLYF. The CDR3 DNA, read in part, is TGTGCCAGCGGTGATTCTGGTAGTGCAGAA. The chain links TRBV13-2 to TRBJ2-3; D call uncertain. From the germline J gene comes the end of the CDR3, since the read stops 4 residues before it. The V gene's germline CDR1 is NNHNN and CDR2 SYGAGS (reference sequence). The CDR3 has 14 residues. Trimming left V 1 base short and J 0 bases short, with 6 bases between.